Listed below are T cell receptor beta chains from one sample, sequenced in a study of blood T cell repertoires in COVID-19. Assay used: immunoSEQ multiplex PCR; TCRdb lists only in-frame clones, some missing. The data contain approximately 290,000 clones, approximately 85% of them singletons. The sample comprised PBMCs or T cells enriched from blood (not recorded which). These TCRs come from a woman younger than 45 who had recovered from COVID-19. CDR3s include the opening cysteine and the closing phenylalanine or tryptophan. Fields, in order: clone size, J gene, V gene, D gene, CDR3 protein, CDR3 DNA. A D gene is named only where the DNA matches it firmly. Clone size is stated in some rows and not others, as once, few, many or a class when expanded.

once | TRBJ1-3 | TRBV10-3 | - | CASWGVSGGNTIYF | TGTGCCTCTTGGGGGGTTTCGGGCGGAAACACCATATATTTT
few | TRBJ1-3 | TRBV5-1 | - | CASSSGGAGNTIYF | TGCGCCAGCTCGTCCGGGGGGGCTGGAAACACCATATATTTT
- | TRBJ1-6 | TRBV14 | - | CASSRLSASNSPLHF | TGTGCCAGCAGCCGTCTGAGTGCCTCTAATTCACCCCTCCACTTT
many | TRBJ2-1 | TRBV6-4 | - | CASSEGGASNEQFF | TGTGCCAGCAGTGAGGGGGGGGCGAGCAATGAGCAGTTCTTC
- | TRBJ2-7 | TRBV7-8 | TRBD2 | CASTSSGGAYEQYF | TGTGCCAGCACCTCTAGCGGGGGGGCATACGAGCAGTACTTC
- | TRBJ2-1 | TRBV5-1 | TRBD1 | CASTQTGGSYNEQFF | TGCGCCAGTACACAAACAGGGGGCTCCTACAATGAGCAGTTCTTC
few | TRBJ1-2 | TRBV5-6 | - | CASSPGLSYGYTF | TGTGCCAGCAGCCCTGGACTCAGCTATGGCTACACCTTC
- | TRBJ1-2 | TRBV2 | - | CASGGVRTNYGYTF | TGTGCCAGCGGGGGGGTAAGAACTAACTATGGCTACACCTTC
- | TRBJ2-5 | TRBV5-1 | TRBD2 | CASSLALTLAGEGETQYF | TGCGCCAGCAGCTTGGCCCTCACACTAGCGGGAGAGGGAGAGACCCAGTACTTC
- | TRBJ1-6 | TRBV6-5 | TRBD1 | CASSHWDRGDSPLHF | TGTGCCAGCAGCCACTGGGACAGGGGAGATTCACCCCTCCACTTT
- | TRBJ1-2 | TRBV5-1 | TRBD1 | CASSLGTGEFQYTF | TGCGCCAGCAGCTTGGGGACAGGGGAATTTCAGTACACCTTC
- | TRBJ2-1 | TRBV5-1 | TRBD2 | CASGYLAGGPGEQFF | TGCGCCAGCGGGTATCTAGCGGGGGGGCCTGGTGAGCAGTTCTTC
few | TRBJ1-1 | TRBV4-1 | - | CASSQEKLEGGTEAFF | TGCGCCAGCAGCCAAGAAAAGTTAGAGGGGGGGACTGAAGCTTTCTTT
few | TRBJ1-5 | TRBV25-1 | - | CASSEAGALSQHF | TGTGCCAGCAGTGAAGCGGGGGCTCTATCCCAGCATTTT
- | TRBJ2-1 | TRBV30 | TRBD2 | CAWSPRTSGRASPYNEQFF | TGTGCCTGGAGCCCCAGGACTAGCGGGAGGGCCAGTCCCTACAATGAGCAGTTCTTC
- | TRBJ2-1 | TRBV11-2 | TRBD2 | CASSLVSGGNNEQFF | TGTGCCAGCAGCTTAGTCTCGGGAGGCAACAATGAGCAGTTCTTC
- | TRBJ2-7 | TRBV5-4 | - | CASSLVTSSYEQYF | TGTGCCAGCAGCTTGGTGACTAGTTCCTACGAGCAGTACTTC
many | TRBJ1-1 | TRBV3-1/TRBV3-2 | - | CASSSRPGEAFF | TGTGCCAGCAGCTCCCGCCCAGGGGAAGCTTTCTTT
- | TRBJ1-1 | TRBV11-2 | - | CASSLALPPNTEAFF | TGTGCCAGCAGCTTAGCACTCCCTCCGAACACTGAAGCTTTCTTT
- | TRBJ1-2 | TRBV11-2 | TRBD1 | CASSPLRGVQGARRYGYTF | TGTGCCAGCAGCCCCCTTCGGGGAGTACAGGGGGCAAGAAGGTATGGCTACACCTTC
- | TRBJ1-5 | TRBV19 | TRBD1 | CATKADRGPYLNQPQHF | TGTGCCACGAAAGCAGACAGGGGGCCCTATCTCAATCAGCCCCAGCATTTT
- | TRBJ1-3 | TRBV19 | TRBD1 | CATKSPTSPPDRGPGNTIYF | TGTGCCACAAAATCCCCGACCTCCCCCCCGGACAGGGGGCCTGGAAACACCATATATTTT
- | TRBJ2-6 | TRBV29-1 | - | CSVPGSGANVLTF | TGCAGCGTGCCAGGGTCTGGGGCCAACGTCCTGACTTTC
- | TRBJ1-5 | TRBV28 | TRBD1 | CASSSQTGGLSNQPQHF | TGTGCCAGCAGTTCCCAAACAGGGGGCCTAAGCAATCAGCCCCAGCATTTT
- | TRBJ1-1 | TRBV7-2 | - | CASSLNRVNTEAFF | TGTGCCAGCAGCTTAAATCGGGTGAACACTGAAGCTTTCTTT
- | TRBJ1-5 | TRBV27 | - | CASSLIHPPNQPQHF | TGTGCCAGCAGTTTAATCCATCCCCCCAATCAGCCCCAGCATTTT
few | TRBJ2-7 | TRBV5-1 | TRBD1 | CASSSDRGLYEQYF | TGCGCCAGCAGCTCGGACAGGGGGCTCTACGAGCAGTACTTC
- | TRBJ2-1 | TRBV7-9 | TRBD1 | CASSPTGGYSYNEQFF | TGTGCCAGCAGCCCGACAGGGGGATACTCCTACAATGAGCAGTTCTTC
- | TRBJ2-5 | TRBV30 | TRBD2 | CAWSVAGGFETQYF | TGTGCCTGGAGTGTAGCGGGGGGGTTCGAGACCCAGTACTTC
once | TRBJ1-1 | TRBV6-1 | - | CASSELSTEAFF | TGTGCCAGCAGTGAGTTGAGCACTGAAGCTTTCTTT
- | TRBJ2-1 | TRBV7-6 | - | CASSSKPSAGRYNEQFF | TGTGCCAGCAGCTCCAAACCCTCGGCGGGCCGGTACAATGAGCAGTTCTTC
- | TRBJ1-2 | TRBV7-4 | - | CASSFPIADSYGYTF | TGTGCCAGCAGCTTTCCTATCGCCGATTCCTATGGCTACACCTTC
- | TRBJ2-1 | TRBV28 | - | CASSFLGDPGYNEQFF | TGTGCCAGCAGTTTTTTAGGCGACCCGGGGTACAATGAGCAGTTCTTC
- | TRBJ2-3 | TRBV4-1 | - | CASSQGAGGRTDTQYF | TGCGCCAGCAGCCAAGGTGCCGGGGGGCGCACAGATACGCAGTATTTT